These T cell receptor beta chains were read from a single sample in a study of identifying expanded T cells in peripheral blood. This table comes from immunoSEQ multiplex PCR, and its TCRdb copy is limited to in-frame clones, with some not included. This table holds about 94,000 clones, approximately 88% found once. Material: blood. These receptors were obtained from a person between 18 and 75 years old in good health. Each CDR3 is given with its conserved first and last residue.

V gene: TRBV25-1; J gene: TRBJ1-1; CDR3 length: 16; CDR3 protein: CASSATNRGRGTEAFF
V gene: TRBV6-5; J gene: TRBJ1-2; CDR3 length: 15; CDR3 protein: CASRRNRGRDYGYTF
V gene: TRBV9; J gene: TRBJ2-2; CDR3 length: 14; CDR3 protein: CASSAPRATGELFF
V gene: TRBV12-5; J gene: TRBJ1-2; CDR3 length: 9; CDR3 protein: CASGLAPTF
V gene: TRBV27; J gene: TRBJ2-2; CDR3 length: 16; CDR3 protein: CASSSGNMEGTGELFF
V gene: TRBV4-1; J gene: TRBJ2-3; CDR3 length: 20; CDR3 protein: CASSQAEAAKGLVSTDTQYF
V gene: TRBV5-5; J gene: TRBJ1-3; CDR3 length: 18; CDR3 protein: CASSPSHAGVVPGNTIYF
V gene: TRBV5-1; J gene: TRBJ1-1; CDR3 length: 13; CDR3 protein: CASSPQEGTEAFF
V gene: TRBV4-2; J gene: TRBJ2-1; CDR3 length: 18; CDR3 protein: CASSQDPGLAGDYNEQFF
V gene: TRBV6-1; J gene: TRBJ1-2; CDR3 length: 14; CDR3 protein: CATYPGGSSGDYTF
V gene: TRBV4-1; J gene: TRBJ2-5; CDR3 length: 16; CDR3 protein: CASSQAVFGGQETQYF